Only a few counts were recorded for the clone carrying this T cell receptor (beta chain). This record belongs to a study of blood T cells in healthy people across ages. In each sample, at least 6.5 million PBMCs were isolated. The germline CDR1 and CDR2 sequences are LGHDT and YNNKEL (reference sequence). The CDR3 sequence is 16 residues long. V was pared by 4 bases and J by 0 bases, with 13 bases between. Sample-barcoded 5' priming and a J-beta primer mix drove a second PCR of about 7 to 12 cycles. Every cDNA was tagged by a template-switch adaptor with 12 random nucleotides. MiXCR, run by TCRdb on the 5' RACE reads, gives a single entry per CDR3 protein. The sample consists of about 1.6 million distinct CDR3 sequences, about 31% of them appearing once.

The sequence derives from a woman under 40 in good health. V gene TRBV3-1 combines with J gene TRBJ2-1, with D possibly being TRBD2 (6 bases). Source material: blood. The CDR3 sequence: CASSRDSSPSYNEQFF. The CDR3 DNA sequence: TGTGCCAGCAGCCGGGACTCTTCCCCCTCCTACAATGAGCAGTTCTTC.